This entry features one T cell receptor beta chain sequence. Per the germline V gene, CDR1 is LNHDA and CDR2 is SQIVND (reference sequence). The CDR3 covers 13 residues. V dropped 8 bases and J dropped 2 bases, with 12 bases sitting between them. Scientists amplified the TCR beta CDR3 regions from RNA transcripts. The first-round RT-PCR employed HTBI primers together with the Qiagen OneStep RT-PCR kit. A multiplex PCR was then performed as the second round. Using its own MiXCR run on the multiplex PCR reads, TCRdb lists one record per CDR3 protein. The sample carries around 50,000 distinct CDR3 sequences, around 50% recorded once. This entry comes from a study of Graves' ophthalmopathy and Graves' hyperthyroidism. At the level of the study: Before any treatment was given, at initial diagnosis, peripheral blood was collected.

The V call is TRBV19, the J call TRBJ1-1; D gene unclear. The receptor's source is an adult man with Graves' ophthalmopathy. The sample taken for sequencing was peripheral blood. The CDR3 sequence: CASGPPANTEAFF. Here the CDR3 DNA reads TGTGCCAGTGGTCCCCCCGCCAACACTGAAGCTTTCTTT.